Listed here are 21 T cell receptor beta chains from one sample, sequenced in a study of blood T cell repertoires in COVID-19. The assay was immunoSEQ multiplex PCR, and TCRdb's table has in-frame clones only and misses some. The data show 150,000 to 200,000 clones, around 80% seen once. The sequencing sample was made of peripheral blood. The receptors were gathered from an elderly woman with active or convalescent COVID-19.

The V gene is TRBV30, the J gene TRBJ2-3, with D possibly matching TRBD1 (6 bases). CDR1 and CDR2 from the germline V gene are GTSNPN and SVGIG (reference sequence). The CDR3 covers 15 residues. The germline V and J ends were trimmed by 3 bases and 5 bases, with 18 bases remaining between them. CDR3 nucleotide sequence: TGTGCCTGGAGCAACGACAGGCGCCAGGTAGATACGCAGTATTTT. As protein: CAWSNDRRQVDTQYF.

V gene TRBV28 combines with J gene TRBJ1-3, with D possibly TRBD1 on 5 matching bases. Trimming pared 4 bases from V and 0 bases from J, leaving 10 bases between. The germline gives CDR1 MDHEN, CDR2 SYDVKM. The CDR3 is 15 amino acids. CDR3 loop: CASSSGLISGNTIYF. CDR3 DNA sequence: TGTGCCAGCAGTTCGGGACTGATCTCTGGAAACACCATATATTTT.

Written as DNA, the CDR3 is TGTGCCAGCAGCTTAGAACAGCTAAGCTCCTACAATGAGCAGTTCTTC. Protein product: CASSLEQLSSYNEQFF. This chain uses TRBV11-3 with TRBJ2-1; the D is unclear. The germline CDR1 and CDR2 sequences are SGHNT and YENEEA. The V and J ends lost 0 bases and 0 bases respectively, with 9 bases between them. This CDR3 contains 16 residues. Looking up the rest from reference TRBV11-3 and TRBJ2-1 gives the full variable domain: EAGVVQSPRYKIIEKKQPVAFWCNPISGHNTLYWYLQNLGQGPELLIRYENEEAVDDSQLPKDRFSAERLKGVDSTLKIQPAELGDSAVYLCASSLEQLSSYNEQFFGPGTRLTVL.

This chain uses TRBV2 with TRBJ1-2; 8 bases agree with TRBD1. The CDR3 extends over 13 amino acids. Looked up from germline, CDR1 is SNHLY and CDR2 is FYNNEI. The V gene end was trimmed by 6 bases and the J gene end by 8 bases; junction bases not matched to a gene: 8. CDR3 coding DNA: TGTGCCAGCAGAGACAGGGGAGGGTACGGCTACACCTTC. The encoded protein is CASRDRGGYGYTF.

The gene calls are TRBV11-2 and TRBJ1-3, with D possibly matching TRBD1 (6 bases). Germline assignment: CDR1 SGHAT and CDR2 FQNNGV. The CDR3 extends over 14 amino acids. Trimming removed 5 bases at V and 2 bases at J, with 10 bases between. The CDR3: CASSLTGTGNTIYF. The DNA of the CDR3 is TGTGCCAGCAGCCTAACAGGGACTGGAAACACCATATATTTT.

J is TRBJ1-4 and V is TRBV5-1; D might be TRBD1 (6 bases). The germline V gene has CDR1 SGHRS and CDR2 YFSETQ. CDR3 length: 15 amino acids. Between the trimmed V and J ends, which lost 0 bases and 2 bases, there was a span of 8 bases. CDR3 in amino acids: CASSLGTVTNEKLFF. In DNA, the CDR3 is TGCGCCAGCAGCTTGGGGACAGTTACTAATGAAAAACTGTTTTTT.

The genes are TRBV27 and TRBJ1-1; no firm D call. The CDR3 spans 14 residues. CDR1 MNHEY and CDR2 SMNVEV come from the germline V gene (reference sequence). The ends were cut back, 2 bases at V and 2 bases at J, with 9 bases in the middle. The CDR3 spells CASSLGGTNTEAFF. The CDR3 coding sequence is TGTGCCAGCAGTTTAGGAGGAACAAACACTGAAGCTTTCTTT.

The chain couples TRBV6-2 or TRBV6-3 to TRBJ1-2, with 7 positions matching TRBD1. Trimming removed 2 bases from V and 3 bases from J; junction bases left unmatched: 6. This CDR3 has 15 residues. Germline CDR1 MNHEY, CDR2 SVGEGT. For the CDR3, the DNA is TGTGCCAGCAGTTACGGACAGGCTGAACACTATGGCTACACCTTC. It translates to CASSYGQAEHYGYTF.

This clone showed up just once. The chain uses TRBV6-5 and TRBJ1-1, with no clear D. Germline CDR1 is MNHEY and CDR2 is SVGAGI. The CDR3 is 15 residues long. V was trimmed by 7 bases and J by 2 bases, leaving 17 bases between them. CDR3 residues: CASTNHRVKNTEAFF. CDR3 DNA: TGTGCCAGCACAAACCACCGGGTCAAAAACACTGAAGCTTTCTTT.

This clone was seen only once. The chain links TRBV9 to TRBJ1-6; 7 bases fit TRBD1. Germline values: CDR1 SGDLS, CDR2 YYNGEE. The CDR3 has 16 amino acids. The junction had 6 bases not matched to a gene; V was cut back by 0 bases and J by 6 bases. The CDR3 nucleotides read TGTGCCAGCAGCGTAGGCGGGACAGACTTTAATTCACCCCTCCACTTT. It yields the protein CASSVGGTDFNSPLHF.

The chain carries TRBV2 and TRBJ1-4, with a weak D call TRBD1 (6 bases). Trimming cost V 6 bases and J 8 bases, with 16 bases left between them. Per the germline V gene, CDR1 is SNHLY and CDR2 is FYNNEI. The CDR3 is 14 amino acids. The CDR3 DNA follows: TGTGCCAGCAGGAAACTACAGGGTTACGAAAAACTGTTTTTT. Residues: CASRKLQGYEKLFF.

The chain joins TRBV5-1 to TRBJ1-2, with 9 bases matching TRBD1. The CDR3 runs 13 residues. From germline, CDR1 is SGHRS and CDR2 YFSETQ. Trimming cost V 3 bases and J 6 bases; bases outside gene matches: 3. The CDR3 DNA is TGCGCCAGCAGCTCCGACAGGGGGAATGGCTACACCTTC. It translates to CASSSDRGNGYTF. The full variable domain, its missing parts supplied by reference TRBV5-1 and TRBJ1-2, is KAGVTQTPRYLIKTRGQQVTLSCSPISGHRSVSWYQQTPGQGLQFLFEYFSETQRNKGNFPGRFSGRQFSNSRSEMNVSTLELGDSALYLCASSSDRGNGYTFGSGTRLTVV.

CDR3 region: CASSQEPRGGWDSPLHF. CDR3 DNA: TGCGCCAGCAGCCAGGAGCCTAGGGGGGGATGGGATTCACCCCTCCACTTT. V is TRBV4-3 and J is TRBJ1-6; D is perhaps TRBD1 (6 bases). Germline CDR1 LGHNA, CDR2 YSLEER. Deletions cut 3 bases from V and 8 bases from J, with 20 bases between. This CDR3 contains 17 residues.

The chain employs TRBV4-2 and TRBJ2-1; TRBD1 might be the D (5 bases). This CDR3 contains 15 residues. Trimming took 1 base from V and 7 from J, leaving 14 bases between them. Germline CDR1 LGHNA, CDR2 YNFKEQ. The CDR3 DNA is TGTGCCAGCAGCCAAGCGCTCCGACAGACGAATGAGCAGTTCTTC. Translation gives CASSQALRQTNEQFF.

A note on this clone: Other DNA sequences in the sample encode the same CDR3. This sequence joins TRBV28 and TRBJ1-3; D call uncertain. V lost 3 bases and J lost 0, with 6 bases in between. The CDR3 consists of 14 residues. The V gene's germline CDR1 is MDHEN and CDR2 SYDVKM. The DNA for the CDR3 is TGTGCCAGCAGTTTTCCCAGCTCTGGAAACACCATATATTTT. Translated, it gives CASSFPSSGNTIYF.

This chain uses TRBV3-1 (or the pseudogene TRBV3-2) with TRBJ2-2; D possibly corresponds to TRBD2 (6 bases). Germline CDR1 LGHDT, CDR2 YNNKEL (reference sequence). The germline V and J ends were trimmed by 1 base and 6 bases, with 9 bases remaining between them. This CDR3 has 14 amino acids. In DNA, the CDR3 is TGTGCCAGCAGCCAAGTTCCGGGGGCCGGGGAGCTGTTTTTT. Its protein is CASSQVPGAGELFF.

The chain uses TRBV27 and TRBJ1-1; no firm D call. Germline loops: CDR1 MNHEY, CDR2 SMNVEV (reference sequence). The V gene lost 3 bases and the J gene lost 7 bases, with 12 bases spanning the gap. The CDR3 loop spans 13 amino acids. CDR3 in DNA: TGTGCCAGCAGTTTTGGAGGGTATAATGAAGCTTTCTTT. This codes for CASSFGGYNEAFF.

This rearrangement joins TRBV5-4 to TRBJ1-6; 7 bases map to TRBD1. CDR1 is SGHNT, CDR2 YYREEE, per germline (reference sequence). The CDR3 consists of 15 residues. Losses at the gene ends were 4 bases for V and 4 bases for J; bases not matched to a gene: 5. In DNA form, the CDR3 reads TGTGCCAGCAGCCCGGGACAGCTTTATAATTCACCCCTCCACTTT. Its translation is CASSPGQLYNSPLHF.

This sequence joins TRBV27 and TRBJ1-4; no clear D gene. V was trimmed by 4 bases and J by 7 bases, leaving 25 bases between them. Germline CDR1 and CDR2: MNHEY and SMNVEV (reference sequence). CDR3 length equals 18 residues. The CDR3 protein is CASSSYPSQTFGVEKLFF. The CDR3 coding sequence is TGTGCCAGCAGTTCCTACCCAAGTCAGACCTTCGGGGTTGAAAAACTGTTTTTT.

This chain links TRBV5-1 with TRBJ1-1; D remains unclear. This CDR3 has 13 amino acids. V dropped 7 bases and J dropped 0 bases, with 10 bases sitting between them. Germline V gene data show CDR1 as SGHRS and CDR2 as YFSETQ. CDR3 nucleotides: TGCGCCAGCCGAGAGCCTATGAACACTGAAGCTTTCTTT. Translating gives CASREPMNTEAFF.

This clone was counted only a few times. V gene TRBV4-1 combines with J gene TRBJ2-1; 7 nucleotides match TRBD1. This CDR3 spans 17 amino acids. With 0 bases clipped from V and 3 bases from J, the junction kept 8 bases outside the gene matches. The germline V gene has CDR1 MGHRA and CDR2 YSYEKL. CDR3 nucleotide sequence: TGCGCCAGCAGCCAAGATGGTGGGGGACAGAGCTACAATGAGCAGTTCTTC. This codes for CASSQDGGGQSYNEQFF.